The next 26 T cell receptor beta chains were all read from a single sample in a study of cytomegalovirus exposure and HLA in healthy donors. Primers included in the PCR were 60 Vbeta and 13 Jbeta primers. TCRdb's table, derived via immunoSEQ multiplex PCR, lists solely in-frame clones and lacks some. The sample includes 150,000 to 200,000 clones, approximately 80% of them seen just once. Sample: PBMCs. Receptor source: a woman in her twenties or thirties in good health and CMV-seropositive.

The chain combines TRBV6-5 with TRBJ1-1, with D possibly being TRBD1 (6 bases). Germline assignment: CDR1 MNHEY and CDR2 SVGAGI. Trimming removed 2 bases from V and 1 base from J, with 11 bases in between. The CDR3 is made up of 15 amino acids. In DNA form, the CDR3 reads TGTGCCAGCAGTTACATCGACAGGCCGAACACTGAAGCTTTCTTT. Its translation is CASSYIDRPNTEAFF.

Here the CDR3 DNA reads TGTGCCATCAGGGGGGGACTAGCGGCTCAAGAGACCCAGTACTTC. It encodes CAIRGGLAAQETQYF. The chain uses TRBV10-3 and TRBJ2-5, with 11 bases fitting TRBD2. The CDR3 length is 15 residues. V dropped 6 bases and J dropped 2; count of bases not matched to a gene: 5. Per the germline V gene, CDR1 is ENHRY and CDR2 is SYGVKD.

The gene calls are TRBV5-4 and TRBJ1-2, with 9 bases that match TRBD1. With 4 bases clipped from V and 7 bases from J, the junction kept 11 bases outside the gene matches. The CDR3 totals 15 residues. Germline assignment: CDR1 SGHNT and CDR2 YYREEE (reference sequence). The CDR3 reads CASSPRDRVGGGYTF. CDR3 nucleotides: TGTGCCAGCAGCCCCCGGGACAGGGTTGGTGGTGGCTACACCTTC.

The V gene is TRBV19, the J gene TRBJ1-1; perhaps TRBD1 as D (5 bases). The germline V gene has CDR1 LNHDA and CDR2 SQIVND (reference sequence). The length of the CDR3 is 15 residues. Deletions cut 3 bases from V and 3 bases from J, with 14 bases between. In nucleotides, the CDR3 is TGTGCCAGTAGTATTTCTGAAGGGGTGGACACTGAAGCTTTCTTT. Protein sequence: CASSISEGVDTEAFF.

The V and J genes are TRBV5-6 and TRBJ2-7, with TRBD2 identical over 10 bases. With 4 bases clipped from V and 2 bases from J, the junction kept 6 bases outside the gene matches. Germline V gene sequence: CDR1 SGHDT, CDR2 YYEEEE. CDR3 length: 15 amino acids. The CDR3 sequence is CASSVAGGLPYEQYF. As DNA, the CDR3 is TGTGCCAGCAGCGTAGCGGGGGGCCTCCCCTACGAGCAGTACTTC.

The chain links TRBV6-6 to TRBJ2-7, with 10 positions matching TRBD1. Germline trimming cut 6 bases from V and 4 bases from J; bases unmatched to any gene: 9. There are 15 residues in the CDR3. Germline loops: CDR1 MNHNY, CDR2 SVGAGI (reference sequence). The CDR3 spells CASRSSGTGEYEQYF. Here the CDR3 DNA reads TGTGCCAGCAGGTCCTCCGGGACAGGGGAATACGAGCAGTACTTC.

The chain uses TRBV20-1 and TRBJ1-1, with 7 bases fitting TRBD1. CDR3 size: 11 residues. Germline V lookup: CDR1 DFQATT, CDR2 SNEGSKA (reference sequence). V lost 7 bases, J lost 5 bases, and 4 bases stayed unmatched. The CDR3 sequence is CSGTGETEAFF. CDR3 coding DNA: TGCAGTGGTACAGGGGAGACTGAAGCTTTCTTT.

The chain links TRBV19 to TRBJ2-6; D call uncertain. V lost 3 bases and J lost 0, with 3 bases in between. The CDR3 loop spans 14 amino acids. CDR1 and CDR2 from the germline V gene are LNHDA and SQIVND (reference sequence). The CDR3 region is CASSIYSGANVLTF. The CDR3 DNA reads as TGTGCCAGTAGTATTTACTCTGGGGCCAACGTCCTGACTTTC.

This chain links TRBV5-1 with TRBJ1-6, with 7 bases identical to TRBD1. Germline V CDR1 and CDR2: SGHRS, YFSETQ. The V gene end was trimmed by 0 bases and the J gene end by 7 bases; junction bases not matched to a gene: 4. The CDR3 is 15 amino acids. The CDR3, as DNA: TGCGCCAGCAGCTTGGCGGGGGACAGCAATTCACCCCTCCACTTT. Amino acid sequence: CASSLAGDSNSPLHF.

This clone came up a few times. V usage is TRBV9 and J usage is TRBJ1-2, with a tentative D call TRBD1 (5 bases). V was trimmed by 0 bases and J by 3 bases, leaving 12 bases between them. There are 15 residues in the CDR3. Germline CDR1 and CDR2: SGDLS and YYNGEE. The CDR3 spells CASSVVGGVDYGYTF. The CDR3 region has the DNA TGTGCCAGCAGCGTAGTAGGAGGGGTGGACTATGGCTACACCTTC.

This chain connects TRBV11-3 to TRBJ2-1, with D possibly matching TRBD2 (5 bases). V lost 4 bases and J lost 1, with 11 bases in between. Germline assignment: CDR1 SGHNT and CDR2 YENEEA. The CDR3 is made up of 15 amino acids. The CDR3 sequence: CASSSHGNSYNEQFF. CDR3 DNA sequence: TGTGCCAGCAGCTCGCACGGGAATTCCTACAATGAGCAGTTCTTC.

The chain carries TRBV18 and TRBJ1-4, with D maybe TRBD1 (6 bases). Trimming took off 1 base at V and 7 bases at J, with 10 bases between the two ends. Germline V gives CDR1 KGHSH, CDR2 LQKENI. The CDR3 runs 14 residues. Here the CDR3 DNA reads TGTGCCAGCTCACCACAGGGGGGGAGTGAAAAACTGTTTTTT. It is translated as CASSPQGGSEKLFF.

The J gene is TRBJ1-5, the V gene TRBV27; 9 positions match TRBD1. Trimming removed 8 bases from V and 5 bases from J; junction bases left unmatched: 7. CDR3 size: 14 residues. The germline V gene encodes CDR1 MNHEY and CDR2 SMNVEV (reference sequence). The CDR3 nucleotides read TGTGCCAGCGCGGACAGGGGTAGGGATCAGCCCCAGCATTTT. Translation: CASADRGRDQPQHF.

The V gene is TRBV19, the J gene TRBJ2-7, with D tentatively TRBD2 (6 bases). V lost 8 bases to trimming and J lost 4 bases, with 21 bases between them. Germline V gene data show CDR1 as LNHDA and CDR2 as SQIVND (reference sequence). This CDR3 has 15 amino acids. CDR3 sequence (DNA): TGTGCCAGTCGCCCAGGACTAAGCGGTGCTTACGAGCAGTACTTC. Residues: CASRPGLSGAYEQYF.

This chain connects TRBV29-1 to TRBJ2-3, with TRBD2 matching over 8 bases. This CDR3 has 14 amino acids. In germline, CDR1 is SQVTM, CDR2 ANQGSEA. V dropped 8 bases and J dropped 6; count of bases not matched to a gene: 13. The CDR3, as DNA: TGCAGCACCAACGAACGGGGGGGCCGGGATACGCAGTATTTT. Residues: CSTNERGGRDTQYF.

The CDR3, as DNA: TGTGCCAGCAGCGACGATGGGCCAGAGGGCCAGCCCCAGCATTTT. Its translation: CASSDDGPEGQPQHF. This sequence joins TRBV6-5 and TRBJ1-5; D not resolved. CDR1 MNHEY and CDR2 SVGAGI come from the germline V gene. The CDR3 is 15 amino acids. Trimming cost V 6 bases and J 7 bases, with 19 bases left between them.

The V call is TRBV5-1, the J call TRBJ2-3; 8 nucleotides match TRBD2. With V trimmed by 0 bases and J by 5 bases, 5 bases remained unmatched. CDR3 length equals 15 residues. Per germline, CDR1 SGHRS and CDR2 YFSETQ. The CDR3 nucleotides read TGCGCCAGCAGCTTGGTTACGGGAGGGCTAGATACGCAGTATTTT. Residues: CASSLVTGGLDTQYF.

This clone was seen just once. The V and J genes are TRBV19 and TRBJ2-1, with TRBD2 matching over 10 bases. Germline-derived CDR1 and CDR2 are LNHDA and SQIVND (reference sequence). This CDR3 is 19 amino acids long. Trimming at V came to 5 bases and at J to 2 bases, leaving 15 bases not matched to a gene. CDR3 sequence (DNA): TGTGCCAGTAGTGCCCGGACCCAGGTTAGCGGGAGGACCTACAATGAGCAGTTCTTC. The encoded protein is CASSARTQVSGRTYNEQFF.

The chain is built from TRBV7-9 and TRBJ1-5; possible D gene TRBD1, 6 bases. The CDR3 length is 14 residues. The germline V and J ends were trimmed by 2 bases and 3 bases, with 8 bases remaining between them. Germline V CDR1 and CDR2: SEHNR, FQNEAQ (reference sequence). In nucleotides, the CDR3 is TGTGCCAGCAGCTTATCAGGGGACAATCAGCCCCAGCATTTT. It specifies CASSLSGDNQPQHF. The full variable domain, in which reference TRBV7-9 and TRBJ1-5 provide the parts outside the CDR3, is DTGVSQNPRHKITKRGQNVTFRCDPISEHNRLYWYRQTLGQGPEFLTYFQNEAQLEKSRLLSDRFSAERPKGSFSTLEIQRTEQGDSAMYLCASSLSGDNQPQHFGDGTRLSIL.

V is TRBV7-9 and J is TRBJ1-1; 10 nucleotides align to TRBD1. CDR3 length equals 17 residues. V shed 5 bases, J shed 0 bases, and the junction held 9 bases outside the gene matches. Germline lookup yields CDR1 SEHNR and CDR2 FQNEAQ (reference sequence). CDR3 in DNA: TGTGCCAGCAGCCGGGGACAGGGGTTCATGGTGAACACTGAAGCTTTCTTT. The encoded protein is CASSRGQGFMVNTEAFF.

This sequence joins TRBV6-5 and TRBJ2-5, with 7 nucleotides matching TRBD2. CDR1 and CDR2 (germline): MNHEY, SVGAGI. The length of the CDR3 is 15 residues. V lost 2 bases, J lost 7 bases, and 10 bases stayed unmatched. CDR3 bases: TGTGCCAGCAGTTACGGCGCGGGAGCCAAAGCGACCCAGTACTTC. Its translation: CASSYGAGAKATQYF.

The CDR3 DNA sequence: TGCGCCAGCAGCTCCCGGGACTTCAAAGAGACCCAGTACTTC. Translation: CASSSRDFKETQYF. This rearrangement joins TRBV5-1 to TRBJ2-5; maybe TRBD2 (6 bases). The germline V gene has CDR1 SGHRS and CDR2 YFSETQ. V lost 3 bases and J lost 3, with 12 bases in between. The CDR3 is 14 residues long.

J is TRBJ2-7 and V is TRBV19, with 9 positions matching TRBD1. The germline V gene encodes CDR1 LNHDA and CDR2 SQIVND (reference sequence). The CDR3 contains 17 residues. V lost 6 bases to trimming and J lost 6 bases; unmatched junction nucleotides: 18. CDR3 residues: CASSPKPPGQGVSEQYF. In DNA, the CDR3 is TGTGCCAGTAGCCCTAAGCCCCCGGGACAGGGAGTCAGCGAGCAGTACTTC.

The rearrangement links TRBV9 to TRBJ2-1; TRBD1 matches 8 bases. Looked up from germline, CDR1 is SGDLS and CDR2 is YYNGEE. J lost 7 bases, V lost 0 bases, and 6 bases had no gene match. The CDR3 runs to 15 residues. In DNA, the CDR3 is TGTGCCAGCAGCGTAGCGACACAGGGGGGTAATGAGCAGTTCTTC. It is translated as CASSVATQGGNEQFF. The full variable domain, completed using reference TRBV9 and TRBJ2-1, is DSGVTQTPKHLITATGQRVTLRCSPRSGDLSVYWYQQSLDQGLQFLIQYYNGEERAKGNILERFSAQQFPDLHSELNLSSLELGDSALYFCASSVATQGGNEQFFGPGTRLTVL.

V is TRBV4-1 and J is TRBJ2-1; D is unresolved. V dropped 1 base and J dropped 8 bases, with 15 bases sitting between them. The germline V gene encodes CDR1 MGHRA and CDR2 YSYEKL. This CDR3 spans 15 amino acids. The CDR3 spells CASSQGYSVMDEQFF. Here the CDR3 DNA reads TGCGCCAGCAGCCAAGGGTACTCCGTTATGGATGAGCAGTTCTTC.

This clone was counted only a few times. This chain joins TRBV7-9 and TRBJ1-1; 7 bases agree with TRBD1. The CDR3 spans 13 residues. CDR1 and CDR2 from the germline V gene are SEHNR and FQNEAQ (reference sequence). V gave up 9 bases and J gave up 4 bases; unmatched junction bases: 8. DNA for the CDR3: TGTGCCAGTCCGAACGACAGGGCCACTGAAGCTTTCTTT. This translates into CASPNDRATEAFF.